This T cell receptor (beta chain) was sequenced for a study of blood T cell repertoires in COVID-19. In the study overall: Samples representing acute and convalescent COVID-19 were sourced from the United States, Italy and Spain.

Authors' methods: Reference gene primer amplification in the assay estimated nucleated cell counts. Generated by immunoSEQ multiplex PCR, the TCRdb table keeps only in-frame clones and is missing some. Clone size and V and J calls were adopted from that table, with D and trimming inferred from the DNA. The sample lists around 430,000 clones, about 87% occurring once. The germline V gene encodes CDR1 MNHEY and CDR2 SVGAGI. With 9 bases removed from V and 4 bases from J, the gap between germline ends came to 17 bases. The CDR3 spans 14 residues. Material: peripheral blood. The V call is TRBV6-5, the J call TRBJ2-3; maybe TRBD1 (6 bases). The source is a woman aged 45-60 years with COVID-19, enrolled during active disease. In nucleotides, the CDR3 is TGTGCCAGTAAGCGGACAGTGGGCGCAGATACGCAGTATTTT. It specifies CASKRTVGADTQYF.